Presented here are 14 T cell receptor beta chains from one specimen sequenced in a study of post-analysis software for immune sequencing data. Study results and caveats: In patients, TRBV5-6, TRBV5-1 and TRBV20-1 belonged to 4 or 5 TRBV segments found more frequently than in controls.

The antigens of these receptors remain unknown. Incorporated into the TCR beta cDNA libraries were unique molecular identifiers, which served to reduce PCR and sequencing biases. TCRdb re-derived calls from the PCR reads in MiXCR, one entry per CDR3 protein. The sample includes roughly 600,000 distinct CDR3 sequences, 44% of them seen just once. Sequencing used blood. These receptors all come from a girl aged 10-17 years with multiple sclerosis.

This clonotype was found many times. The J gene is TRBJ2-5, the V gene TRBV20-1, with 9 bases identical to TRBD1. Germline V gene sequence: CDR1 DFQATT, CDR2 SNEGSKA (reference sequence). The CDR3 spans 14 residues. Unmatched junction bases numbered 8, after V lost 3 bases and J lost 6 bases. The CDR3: CSASEGQGQQTQYF. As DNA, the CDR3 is TGCAGTGCTAGCGAGGGACAGGGCCAGCAGACCCAGTACTTC.

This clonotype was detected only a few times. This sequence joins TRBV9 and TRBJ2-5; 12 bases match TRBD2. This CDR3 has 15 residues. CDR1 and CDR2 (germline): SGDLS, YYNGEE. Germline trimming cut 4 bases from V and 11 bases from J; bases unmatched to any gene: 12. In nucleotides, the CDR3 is TGTGCCAGCAGCTCTACTAGCGGGAGGTCTGGGGAGCAGTACTTC. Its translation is CASSSTSGRSGEQYF.

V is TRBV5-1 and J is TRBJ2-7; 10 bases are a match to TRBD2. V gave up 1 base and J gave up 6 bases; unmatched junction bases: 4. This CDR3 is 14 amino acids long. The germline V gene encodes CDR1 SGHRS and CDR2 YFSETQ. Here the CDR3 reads CASSLLLAGGEQYF. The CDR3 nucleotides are TGCGCCAGCAGCTTGTTGTTAGCGGGGGGCGAGCAGTACTTC.

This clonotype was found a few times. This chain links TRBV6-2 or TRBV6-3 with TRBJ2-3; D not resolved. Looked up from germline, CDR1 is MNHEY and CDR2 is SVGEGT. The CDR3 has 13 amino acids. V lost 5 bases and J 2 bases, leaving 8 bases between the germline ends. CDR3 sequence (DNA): TGTGCCAGCAGTGATGACGACACAGATACGCAGTATTTT. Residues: CASSDDDTDTQYF.

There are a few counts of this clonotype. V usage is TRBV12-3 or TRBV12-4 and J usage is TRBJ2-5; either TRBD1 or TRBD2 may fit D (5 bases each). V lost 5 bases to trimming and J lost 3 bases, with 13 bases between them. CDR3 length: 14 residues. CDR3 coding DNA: TGTGCCAGCAGTACAAGACGAGGGGAAGAGACCCAGTACTTC. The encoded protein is CASSTRRGEETQYF.

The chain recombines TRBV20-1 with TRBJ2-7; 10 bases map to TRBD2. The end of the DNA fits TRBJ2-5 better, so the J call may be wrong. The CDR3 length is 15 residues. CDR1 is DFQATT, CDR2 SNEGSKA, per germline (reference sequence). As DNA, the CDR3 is TGCAGTGCCCGGCAAGCGGGAGGGGCGGGAGAGACCCAGTACTTC. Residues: CSARQAGGAGETQYF.

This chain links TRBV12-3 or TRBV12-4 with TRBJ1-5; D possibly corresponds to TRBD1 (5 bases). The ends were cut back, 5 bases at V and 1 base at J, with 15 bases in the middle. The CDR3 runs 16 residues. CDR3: CASSRTNPGSNQPQHF. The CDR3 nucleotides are TGTGCCAGCAGTCGGACAAACCCTGGGAGCAATCAGCCCCAGCATTTT.

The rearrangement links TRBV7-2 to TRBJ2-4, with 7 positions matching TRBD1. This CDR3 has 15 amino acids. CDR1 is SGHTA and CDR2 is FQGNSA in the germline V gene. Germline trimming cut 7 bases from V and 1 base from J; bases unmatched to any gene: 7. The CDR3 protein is CASTTSRGAKNIQYF. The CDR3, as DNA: TGTGCCAGCACCACGTCCAGGGGGGCCAAAAACATTCAGTACTTC.

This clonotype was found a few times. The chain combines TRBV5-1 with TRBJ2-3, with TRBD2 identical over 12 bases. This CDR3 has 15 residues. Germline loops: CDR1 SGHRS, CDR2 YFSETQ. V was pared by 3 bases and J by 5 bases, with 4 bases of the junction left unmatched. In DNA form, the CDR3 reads TGCGCCAGCAGCTCGACTAGCGGGAGAGGAGATACGCAGTATTTT. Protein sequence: CASSSTSGRGDTQYF.

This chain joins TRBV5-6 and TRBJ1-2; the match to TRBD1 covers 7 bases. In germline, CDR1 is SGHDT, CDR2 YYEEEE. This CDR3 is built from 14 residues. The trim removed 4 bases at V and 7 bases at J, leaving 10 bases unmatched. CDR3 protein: CASSHQGGAGGYTF. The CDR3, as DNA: TGTGCCAGCAGCCACCAGGGGGGGGCCGGTGGCTACACCTTC.

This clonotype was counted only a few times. The CDR3 protein is CSARDLEGMKDGYTF. The DNA for the CDR3 is TGCAGTGCTAGAGATCTCGAGGGGATGAAGGATGGCTACACCTTC. This chain connects TRBV20-1 to TRBJ1-2, with D perhaps TRBD1 (5 bases). V gave up 0 bases and J gave up 6 bases, with 17 bases separating them. The germline V gene encodes CDR1 DFQATT and CDR2 SNEGSKA (reference sequence). The CDR3 runs 15 residues.

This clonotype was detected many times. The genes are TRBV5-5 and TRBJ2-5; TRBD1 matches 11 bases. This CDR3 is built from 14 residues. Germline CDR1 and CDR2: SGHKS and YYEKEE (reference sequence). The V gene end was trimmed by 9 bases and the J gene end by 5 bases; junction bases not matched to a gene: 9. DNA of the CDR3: TGTGCCACCTTTACGGGACAGGGGGGTGAGACCCAGTACTTC. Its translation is CATFTGQGGETQYF.

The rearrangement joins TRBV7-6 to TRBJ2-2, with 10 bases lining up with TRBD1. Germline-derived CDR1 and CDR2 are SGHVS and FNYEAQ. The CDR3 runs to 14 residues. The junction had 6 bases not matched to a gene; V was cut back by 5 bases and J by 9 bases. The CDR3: CASSPRQGARELFF. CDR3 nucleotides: TGTGCCAGCAGCCCTCGACAGGGGGCCAGGGAGCTGTTTTTT.

The CDR3 DNA is TGTGCCAGCAGCACCCCGCGACTAGACACTGAAGCTTTCTTT. The encoded protein is CASSTPRLDTEAFF. The chain combines TRBV11-2 with TRBJ1-1; unclear D gene. This CDR3 comprises 14 residues. V gave up 5 bases and J gave up 3 bases, with 13 bases separating them. Germline V lookup: CDR1 SGHAT, CDR2 FQNNGV.